A selection of T cell receptor beta chains follows, all from one sample in a study of lymphopenia after photon versus proton radiotherapy. Assay: immunoSEQ multiplex PCR; the TCRdb copy retains only in-frame clones and omits some. Of about 70,000 clones in the sample, around 87% were seen once. Source: peripheral blood, taken from a patient treated with proton-based radiotherapy. The source of these receptors is an elderly man with esophageal cancer. Both conserved end residues are part of each CDR3. Fields, in order: D gene, V gene, J gene, clone size, CDR3 protein, CDR3 DNA. The D gene is left open where the match is weak. For some rows the clone size is stated as once, few or many, or as a class when expanded; others skip it.

D: TRBD2
V: TRBV7-2
J: TRBJ2-2
size: -
CDR3: CASSFGREAGELFF
DNA: TGTGCCAGCAGCTTTGGGCGGGAGGCCGGGGAGCTGTTTTTT

D: -
V: TRBV21-1
J: TRBJ1-2
size: -
CDR3: CASRQGGLGRYGYTF
DNA: TGTGCCAGCAGACAGGGGGGTTTGGGAAGATATGGCTACACCTTC

D: -
V: TRBV4-3
J: TRBJ1-3
size: few
CDR3: CASSQGLIRAGNTIYF
DNA: TGCGCCAGCAGCCAAGGCCTAATCAGGGCCGGAAACACCATATATTTT

D: -
V: TRBV6-1
J: TRBJ1-2
size: -
CDR3: CASSPTGATYGYTF
DNA: TGTGCCAGCAGTCCAACCGGGGCGACCTATGGCTACACCTTC

D: -
V: TRBV7-3
J: TRBJ1-1
size: -
CDR3: CASSLNPTGAEAFF
DNA: TGTGCCAGCAGCTTAAATCCCACAGGAGCTGAAGCTTTCTTT

D: TRBD2
V: TRBV6-6
J: TRBJ2-2
size: -
CDR3: CASSYPTGGGELFF
DNA: TGTGCCAGCAGTTACCCCACGGGGGGCGGGGAGCTGTTTTTT

D: TRBD1
V: TRBV4-1
J: TRBJ1-1
size: -
CDR3: CASRLGTGPFTEAFF
DNA: TGCGCCAGCAGACTAGGGACAGGGCCCTTCACTGAAGCTTTCTTT

D: TRBD1
V: TRBV27
J: TRBJ2-7
size: -
CDR3: CASSLRGQGPYEQYF
DNA: TGTGCCAGCAGTTTAAGGGGGCAGGGGCCCTACGAGCAGTACTTC

D: -
V: TRBV5-6
J: TRBJ1-6
size: -
CDR3: CASSLAVGRSPLHF
DNA: TGTGCCAGCAGCTTGGCGGTAGGACGGTCACCCCTCCACTTT

D: TRBD1
V: TRBV11-3
J: TRBJ1-1
size: -
CDR3: CASSWDRVTPTFMNTEAFF
DNA: TGTGCCAGCAGCTGGGACAGGGTAACACCTACTTTCATGAACACTGAAGCTTTCTTT

D: -
V: TRBV6-5
J: TRBJ2-3
size: once
CDR3: CASSYSPVMTDTQYF
DNA: TGTGCCAGCAGTTACTCCCCGGTAATGACAGATACGCAGTATTTT

D: TRBD2
V: TRBV5-1
J: TRBJ2-7
size: -
CDR3: CASSLGTSGAHEQYF
DNA: TGCGCCAGCAGCTTGGGGACTAGCGGGGCGCACGAGCAGTACTTC

D: TRBD1
V: TRBV5-1
J: TRBJ2-3
size: -
CDR3: CASSLEGRGPTDTQYF
DNA: TGCGCCAGCAGCTTGGAAGGCAGGGGGCCCACAGATACGCAGTATTTT

D: TRBD1
V: TRBV15
J: TRBJ1-1
size: -
CDR3: CATSRYRGMNTEAFF
DNA: TGTGCCACCAGCAGATACAGGGGTATGAACACTGAAGCTTTCTTT

D: -
V: TRBV5-4
J: TRBJ1-2
size: -
CDR3: CASSLVSTYGYTF
DNA: TGTGCCAGCAGCTTGGTTTCAACTTATGGCTACACCTTC

D: -
V: TRBV15
J: TRBJ2-7
size: -
CDR3: CATSRDPRGPAYEQYF
DNA: TGTGCCACCAGCAGAGATCCTAGGGGACCGGCCTACGAGCAGTACTTC

D: -
V: TRBV10-3
J: TRBJ1-4
size: -
CDR3: CAIRGGATNEKLFF
DNA: TGTGCCATCAGGGGAGGTGCAACTAATGAAAAACTGTTTTTT

D: -
V: TRBV27
J: TRBJ1-1
size: -
CDR3: CASSTRTVVNTEAFF
DNA: TGTGCCAGCAGTACAAGGACAGTCGTGAACACTGAAGCTTTCTTT

D: TRBD2
V: TRBV4-2
J: TRBJ2-7
size: -
CDR3: CASSPVLAGGSYEQYF
DNA: TGTGCCAGCAGCCCCGTGCTAGCGGGGGGGTCCTACGAGCAGTACTTC

D: -
V: TRBV9
J: TRBJ2-3
size: -
CDR3: CASSVAPQGRFSDTQYF
DNA: TGTGCCAGCAGCGTAGCTCCCCAGGGGAGGTTTTCAGATACGCAGTATTTT

D: -
V: TRBV7-3
J: TRBJ2-5
size: -
CDR3: CASSPMGGTGETQYF
DNA: TGTGCCAGCAGCCCCATGGGCGGGACCGGAGAGACCCAGTACTTC

D: -
V: TRBV14
J: TRBJ2-1
size: once
CDR3: CASSPNILEQFF
DNA: TGTGCCAGCAGCCCCAACATCCTGGAGCAGTTCTTC

D: TRBD2
V: TRBV10-3
J: TRBJ2-7
size: -
CDR3: CASHTSGGVYEQYF
DNA: TGTGCCTCCCACACCAGCGGGGGGGTCTACGAGCAGTACTTC

D: TRBD2
V: TRBV11-3
J: TRBJ2-1
size: -
CDR3: CASSLRLAGDNEQFF
DNA: TGTGCCAGCAGCTTACGACTAGCGGGTGACAATGAGCAGTTCTTC

D: TRBD2
V: TRBV5-1
J: TRBJ2-1
size: -
CDR3: CASAIAGVTYEQFF
DNA: TGCGCCAGCGCGATAGCGGGAGTTACTTATGAGCAGTTCTTC

D: -
V: TRBV5-1
J: TRBJ1-4
size: -
CDR3: CASSLAGVGEKLFF
DNA: TGCGCCAGCAGCTTGGCGGGTGTAGGTGAAAAACTGTTTTTT

D: TRBD1
V: TRBV2
J: TRBJ1-5
size: -
CDR3: CASSTEDRANQPQHF
DNA: TGTGCCAGCAGTACCGAGGACAGGGCAAATCAGCCCCAGCATTTT

D: TRBD2
V: TRBV19
J: TRBJ2-1
size: medium-sized
CDR3: CASRYSGGPDEQFF
DNA: TGTGCCAGTAGGTACTCGGGGGGGCCAGATGAGCAGTTCTTC

D: TRBD2
V: TRBV19
J: TRBJ2-2
size: -
CDR3: CASSISGGYTGELFF
DNA: TGTGCCAGTAGTATTAGCGGGGGCTACACCGGGGAGCTGTTTTTT

D: -
V: TRBV6-5
J: TRBJ2-1
size: few
CDR3: CASSYSGSGRNEQFF
DNA: TGTGCCAGCAGTTACTCGGGAAGCGGCCGCAATGAGCAGTTCTTC

D: -
V: TRBV6-5
J: TRBJ2-7
size: -
CDR3: CASSYRAGEQYF
DNA: TGTGCCAGCAGTTACCGGGCAGGCGAGCAGTACTTC

D: -
V: TRBV9
J: TRBJ2-1
size: -
CDR3: CASSVGLATDNEQFF
DNA: TGTGCCAGCAGCGTAGGGCTAGCTACTGATAATGAGCAGTTCTTC

D: TRBD1
V: TRBV5-4
J: TRBJ2-2
size: -
CDR3: CASSSQTGDAGELFF
DNA: TGTGCCAGCAGCTCACAGACAGGGGACGCCGGGGAGCTGTTTTTT

D: -
V: TRBV15
J: TRBJ2-2
size: -
CDR3: CATSRDSAGRELFF
DNA: TGTGCCACCAGCAGAGATTCTGCCGGCCGGGAGCTGTTTTTT

D: -
V: TRBV7-7
J: TRBJ1-5
size: -
CDR3: CASSSIRHNQPQHF
DNA: TGTGCCAGCAGCTCAATAAGGCACAATCAGCCCCAGCATTTT

D: TRBD2
V: TRBV11-3
J: TRBJ2-3
size: once
CDR3: CASSLGGRGTDTQYF
DNA: TGTGCCAGCAGCTTAGGCGGGAGGGGCACAGATACGCAGTATTTT

D: -
V: TRBV9
J: TRBJ2-1
size: -
CDR3: CASSAGNSYNEQFF
DNA: TGTGCCAGCAGCGCAGGGAACTCCTACAATGAGCAGTTCTTC

D: TRBD1
V: TRBV7-2
J: TRBJ2-1
size: -
CDR3: CASSLDRTGYNEQFF
DNA: TGTGCCAGCAGCTTGGATAGGACAGGCTACAATGAGCAGTTCTTC

D: -
V: TRBV5-4
J: TRBJ2-7
size: -
CDR3: CASRSNYEQYF
DNA: TGTGCCAGCAGATCTAACTACGAGCAGTACTTC

D: -
V: TRBV21-1
J: TRBJ1-1
size: -
CDR3: CASSRGTPRRAFF
DNA: TGTGCCAGCAGCAGAGGGACTCCTCGTAGAGCTTTCTTT

D: -
V: TRBV5-6
J: TRBJ2-3
size: -
CDR3: CASSFSGGRGLTDTQYF
DNA: TGTGCCAGCAGCTTTAGTGGGGGCAGGGGTCTCACAGATACGCAGTATTTT

D: TRBD1
V: TRBV5-1
J: TRBJ2-7
size: -
CDR3: CASSLGTGARYEQYF
DNA: TGCGCCAGCAGCCTAGGAACAGGGGCTAGGTACGAGCAGTACTTC

D: TRBD2
V: TRBV18
J: TRBJ2-7
size: few
CDR3: CASSPLAGVSYEQYF
DNA: TGTGCCAGCTCACCACTAGCGGGGGTCTCCTACGAGCAGTACTTC

D: -
V: TRBV7-2
J: TRBJ1-4
size: -
CDR3: CASSLGVNEKLFF
DNA: TGTGCCAGCAGCTTAGGGGTTAATGAAAAACTGTTTTTT

D: TRBD1
V: TRBV25-1
J: TRBJ2-2
size: -
CDR3: CASSDDTRTGGELFF
DNA: TGTGCCAGCAGTGACGATACAAGGACAGGGGGGGAGCTGTTTTTT

D: -
V: TRBV20-1
J: TRBJ2-3
size: once
CDR3: CSAGSTDTQYF
DNA: TGCAGTGCCGGGAGCACAGATACGCAGTATTTT

D: TRBD2
V: TRBV18
J: TRBJ2-2
size: -
CDR3: CASSPLAGDTGELFF
DNA: TGTGCCAGCTCACCCCTGGCGGGAGACACCGGGGAGCTGTTTTTT

D: -
V: TRBV6-5
J: TRBJ2-2
size: -
CDR3: CASSLRDIEAGELFF
DNA: TGTGCCAGCAGTTTGCGGGACATAGAGGCCGGGGAGCTGTTTTTT

D: TRBD2
V: TRBV27
J: TRBJ2-2
size: -
CDR3: CASSSGLVGTGELFF
DNA: TGTGCCAGCAGTTCCGGACTAGTTGGCACCGGGGAGCTGTTTTTT

D: -
V: TRBV5-1
J: TRBJ2-3
size: once
CDR3: CASSLGGGGADTQYF
DNA: TGCGCCAGCAGCCTGGGAGGGGGCGGGGCAGATACGCAGTATTTT

D: -
V: TRBV12-2
J: TRBJ1-2
size: -
CDR3: CASRRTRPRKTYGYTF
DNA: TGTGCAAGTCGCCGCACTCGGCCACGAAAGACCTATGGCTACACCTTC

D: TRBD1
V: TRBV6-6
J: TRBJ1-5
size: -
CDR3: CASSYGDRYHQPQHF
DNA: TGTGCCAGCAGTTACGGGGACAGGTACCATCAGCCCCAGCATTTT